The table lists the clone carrying this T cell receptor (beta chain) with a few counts. The sample originates from a study of spatial heterogeneity in lung cancer. As for the study in general: The count of detected beta-chain sequences consistently exceeded that of alpha-chain sequences.

Individually, TCR cDNA molecules were each labelled with a unique molecular identifier. One entry per CDR3 protein, called by TCRdb with MiXCR from the 5' RACE reads. The sample lists about 38,000 distinct CDR3 sequences; 6.5% to 9.5% were seen once. The time point was: sample taken at primary tumor resection. Tumor, nontumor lung or frozen PBMC supplied whole RNA, sequenced without sorting. Patients with untreated early-stage non-small cell lung cancer, numbering 55 to 75, were the donors. The CDR3 runs 13 residues. CDR1 MNHEY and CDR2 SVGAGI come from the germline V gene. Deletions cut 0 bases from V and 5 bases from J, with 7 bases between.

The sample in question was PBMCs, obtained at surgery. This clonotype was sampled from a male donor with early-stage non-small cell lung cancer. This chain links TRBV6-5 with TRBJ1-1; D unresolved. CDR3 sequence (DNA): TGTGCCAGCAGTTACTCGCAAGGAACTGAAGCTTTCTTT. Translation gives CASSYSQGTEAFF.